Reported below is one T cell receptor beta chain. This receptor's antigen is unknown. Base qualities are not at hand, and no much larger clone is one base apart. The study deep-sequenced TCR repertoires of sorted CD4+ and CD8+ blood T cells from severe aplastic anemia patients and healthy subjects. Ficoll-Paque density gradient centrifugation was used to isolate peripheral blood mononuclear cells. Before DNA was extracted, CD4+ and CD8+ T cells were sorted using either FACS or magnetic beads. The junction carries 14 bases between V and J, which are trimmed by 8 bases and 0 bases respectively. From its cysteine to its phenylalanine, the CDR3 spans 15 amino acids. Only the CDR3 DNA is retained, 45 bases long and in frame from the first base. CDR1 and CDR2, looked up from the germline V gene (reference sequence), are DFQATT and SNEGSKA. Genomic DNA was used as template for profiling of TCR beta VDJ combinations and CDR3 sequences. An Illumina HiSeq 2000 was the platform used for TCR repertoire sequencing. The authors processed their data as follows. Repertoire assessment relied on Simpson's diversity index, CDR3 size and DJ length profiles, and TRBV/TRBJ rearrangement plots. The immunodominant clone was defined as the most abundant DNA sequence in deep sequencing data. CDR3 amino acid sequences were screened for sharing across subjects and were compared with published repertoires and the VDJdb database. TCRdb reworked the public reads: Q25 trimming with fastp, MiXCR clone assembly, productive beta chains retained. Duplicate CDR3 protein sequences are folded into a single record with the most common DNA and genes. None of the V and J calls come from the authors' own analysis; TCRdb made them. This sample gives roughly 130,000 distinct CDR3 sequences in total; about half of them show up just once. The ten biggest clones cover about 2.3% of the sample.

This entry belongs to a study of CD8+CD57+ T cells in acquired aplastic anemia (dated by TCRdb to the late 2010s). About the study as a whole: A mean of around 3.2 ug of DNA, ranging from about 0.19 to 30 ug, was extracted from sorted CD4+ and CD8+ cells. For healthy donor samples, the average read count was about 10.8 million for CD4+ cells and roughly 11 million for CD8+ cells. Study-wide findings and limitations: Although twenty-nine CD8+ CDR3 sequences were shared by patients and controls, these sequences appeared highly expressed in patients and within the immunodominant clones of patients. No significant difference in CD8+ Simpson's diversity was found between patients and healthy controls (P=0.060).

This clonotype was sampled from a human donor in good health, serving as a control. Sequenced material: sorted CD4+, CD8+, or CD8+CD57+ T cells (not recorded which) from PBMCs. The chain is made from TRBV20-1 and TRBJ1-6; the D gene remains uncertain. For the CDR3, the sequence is CSYLSPSSYNSPLHF. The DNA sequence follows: TGCAGTTACTTATCACCGAGCTCCTATAATTCACCCCTCCACTTT.